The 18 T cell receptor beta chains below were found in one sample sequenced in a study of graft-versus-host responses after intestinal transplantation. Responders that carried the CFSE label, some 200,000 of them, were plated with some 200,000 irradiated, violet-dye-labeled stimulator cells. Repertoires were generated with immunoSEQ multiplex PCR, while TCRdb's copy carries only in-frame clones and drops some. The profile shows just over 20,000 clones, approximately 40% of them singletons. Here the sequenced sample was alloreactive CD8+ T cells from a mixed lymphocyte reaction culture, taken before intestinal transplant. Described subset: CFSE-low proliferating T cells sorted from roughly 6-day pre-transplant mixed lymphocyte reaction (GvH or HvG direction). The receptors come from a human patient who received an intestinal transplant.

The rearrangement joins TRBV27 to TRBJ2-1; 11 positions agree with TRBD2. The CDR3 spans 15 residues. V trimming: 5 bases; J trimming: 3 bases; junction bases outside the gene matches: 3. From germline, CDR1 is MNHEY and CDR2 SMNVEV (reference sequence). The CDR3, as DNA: TGTGCCAGCAGTAGGGGGACTAGCGGCTACAATGAGCAGTTCTTC. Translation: CASSRGTSGYNEQFF.

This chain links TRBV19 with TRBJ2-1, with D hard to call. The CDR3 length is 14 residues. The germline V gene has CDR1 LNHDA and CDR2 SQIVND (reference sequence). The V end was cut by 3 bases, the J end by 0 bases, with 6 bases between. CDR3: CASSMGNSYNEQFF. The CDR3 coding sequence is TGTGCCAGTAGTATGGGGAACTCCTACAATGAGCAGTTCTTC.

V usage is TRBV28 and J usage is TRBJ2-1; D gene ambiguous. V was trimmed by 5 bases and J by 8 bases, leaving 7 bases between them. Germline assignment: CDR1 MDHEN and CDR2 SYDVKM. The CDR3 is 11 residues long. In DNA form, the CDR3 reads TGTGCCAGCAGTCTACGGTATGAGCAGTTCTTC. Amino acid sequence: CASSLRYEQFF.

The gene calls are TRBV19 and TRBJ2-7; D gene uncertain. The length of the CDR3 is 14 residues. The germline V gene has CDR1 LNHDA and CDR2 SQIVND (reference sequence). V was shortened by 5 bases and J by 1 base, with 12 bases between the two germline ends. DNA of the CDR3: TGTGCCAGTAGTTCTACAAGGGTATCCTACGAGCAGTACTTC. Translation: CASSSTRVSYEQYF.

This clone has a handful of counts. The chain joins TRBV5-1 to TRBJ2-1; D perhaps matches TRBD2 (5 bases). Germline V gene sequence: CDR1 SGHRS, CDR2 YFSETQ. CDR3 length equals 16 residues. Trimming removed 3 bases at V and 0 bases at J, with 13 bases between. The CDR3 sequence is CASSSRTGSSYNEQFF. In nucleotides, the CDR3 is TGCGCCAGCAGCTCCAGGACTGGGAGCTCCTACAATGAGCAGTTCTTC.

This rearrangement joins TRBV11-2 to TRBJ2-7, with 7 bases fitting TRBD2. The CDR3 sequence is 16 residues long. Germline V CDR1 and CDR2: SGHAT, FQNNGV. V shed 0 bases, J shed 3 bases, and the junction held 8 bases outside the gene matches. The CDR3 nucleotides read TGTGCCAGCAGCTTAGATGTCGCGGGAGAGGGCTACGAGCAGTACTTC. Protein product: CASSLDVAGEGYEQYF.

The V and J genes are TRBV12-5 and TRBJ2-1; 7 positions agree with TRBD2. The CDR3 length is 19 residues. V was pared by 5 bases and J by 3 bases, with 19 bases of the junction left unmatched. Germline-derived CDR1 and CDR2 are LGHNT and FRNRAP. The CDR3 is CASGLFGTTSVTFYNEQFF. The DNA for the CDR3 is TGTGCTAGTGGTCTTTTCGGGACCACTAGCGTTACTTTCTACAATGAGCAGTTCTTC.

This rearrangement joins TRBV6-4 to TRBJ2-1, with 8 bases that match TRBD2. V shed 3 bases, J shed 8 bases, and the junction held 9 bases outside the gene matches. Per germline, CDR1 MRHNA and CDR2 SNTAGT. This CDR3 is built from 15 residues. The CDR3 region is CASSDSGNPPYEQFF. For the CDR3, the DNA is TGTGCCAGCAGTGATAGCGGGAACCCGCCTTATGAGCAGTTCTTC.

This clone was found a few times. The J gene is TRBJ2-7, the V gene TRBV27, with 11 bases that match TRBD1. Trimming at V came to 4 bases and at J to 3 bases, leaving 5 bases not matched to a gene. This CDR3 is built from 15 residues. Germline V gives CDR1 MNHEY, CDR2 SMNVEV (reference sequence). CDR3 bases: TGTGCCAGCAGTTCGGACAGGGGGCAGTTCTACGAGCAGTACTTC. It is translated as CASSSDRGQFYEQYF.

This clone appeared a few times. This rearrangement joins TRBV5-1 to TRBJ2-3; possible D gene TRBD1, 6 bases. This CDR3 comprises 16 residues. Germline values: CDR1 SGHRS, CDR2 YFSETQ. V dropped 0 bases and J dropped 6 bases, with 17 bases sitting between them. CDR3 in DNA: TGCGCCAGCAGCTTGGGGTCAGGGGCCTTCAAGGATACGCAGTATTTT. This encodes CASSLGSGAFKDTQYF.

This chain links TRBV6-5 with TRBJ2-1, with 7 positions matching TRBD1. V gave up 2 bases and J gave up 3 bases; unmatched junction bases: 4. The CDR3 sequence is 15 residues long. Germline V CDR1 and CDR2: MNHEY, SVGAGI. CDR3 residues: CASSYDRVLYNEQFF. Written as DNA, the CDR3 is TGTGCCAGCAGTTACGACAGGGTCCTCTACAATGAGCAGTTCTTC.

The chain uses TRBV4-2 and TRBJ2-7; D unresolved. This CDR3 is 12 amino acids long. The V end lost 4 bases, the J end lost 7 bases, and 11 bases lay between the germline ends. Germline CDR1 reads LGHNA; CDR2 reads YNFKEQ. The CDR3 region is CASSPLGWEQYF. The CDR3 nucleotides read TGTGCCAGCAGCCCACTTGGCTGGGAGCAGTACTTC.

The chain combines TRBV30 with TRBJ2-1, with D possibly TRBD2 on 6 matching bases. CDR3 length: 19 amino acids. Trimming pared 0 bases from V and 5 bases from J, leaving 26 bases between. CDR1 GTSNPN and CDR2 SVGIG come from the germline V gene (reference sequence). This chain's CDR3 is CAWSVGWMGDFTPNNEQFF. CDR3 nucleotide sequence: TGTGCCTGGAGTGTAGGGTGGATGGGGGACTTCACCCCAAACAATGAGCAGTTCTTC.

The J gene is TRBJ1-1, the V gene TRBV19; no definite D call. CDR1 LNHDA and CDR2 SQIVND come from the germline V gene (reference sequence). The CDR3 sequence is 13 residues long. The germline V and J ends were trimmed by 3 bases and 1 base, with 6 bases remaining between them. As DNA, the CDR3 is TGTGCCAGTAGTATTTGGGGGAACACTGAAGCTTTCTTT. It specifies CASSIWGNTEAFF.

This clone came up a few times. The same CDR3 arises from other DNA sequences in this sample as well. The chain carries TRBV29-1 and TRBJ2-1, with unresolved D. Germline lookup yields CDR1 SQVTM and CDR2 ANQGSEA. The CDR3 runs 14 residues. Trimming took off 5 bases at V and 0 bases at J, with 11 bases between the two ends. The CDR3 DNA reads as TGCAGCGTTCTCGACCCACACTCCTACAATGAGCAGTTCTTC. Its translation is CSVLDPHSYNEQFF.

CDR3 sequence (DNA): TGTGCCAGCAGTGAGAGGGGCGGGATTTCCTACGAGCAGTACTTC. It codes for CASSERGGISYEQYF. This rearrangement joins TRBV6-4 to TRBJ2-7, with a weak D call TRBD2 (6 bases). CDR3 length equals 15 residues. Germline assignment: CDR1 MRHNA and CDR2 SNTAGT. V gave up 3 bases and J gave up 1 base, with 13 bases separating them.

The CDR3 sequence is CASTTGGGETQYF. In nucleotides, the CDR3 is TGTGCCAGCACGACGGGGGGAGGGGAGACCCAGTACTTC. The chain couples TRBV2 to TRBJ2-5; 7 positions match TRBD2. V trimming: 7 bases; J trimming: 5 bases; junction bases outside the gene matches: 7. Per germline, CDR1 SNHLY and CDR2 FYNNEI. This CDR3 spans 13 amino acids. The whole variable domain, remainder taken from reference TRBV2 and TRBJ2-5, is EPEVTQTPSHQVTQMGQEVILRCVPISNHLYFYWYRQILGQKVEFLVSFYNNEISEKSEIFDDQFSVERPDGSNFTLKIRSTKLEDSAMYFCASTTGGGETQYFGPGTRLLVL.

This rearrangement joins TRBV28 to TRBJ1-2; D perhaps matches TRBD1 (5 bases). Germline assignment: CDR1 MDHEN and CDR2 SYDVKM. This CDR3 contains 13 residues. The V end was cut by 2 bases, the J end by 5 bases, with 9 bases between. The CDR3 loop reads CASSLTGLYGYTF. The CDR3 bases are TGTGCCAGCAGTTTAACAGGACTTTATGGCTACACCTTC.